This T cell receptor (beta chain) originates from a study of T cells after somatic rescue of genetic block. Germline V gene sequence: CDR1 MNHNS, CDR2 SASEGT. The CDR3 is made up of 14 amino acids. J lost 8 bases, V lost 2 bases, and 5 bases had no gene match. Here immunoSEQ multiplex PCR was the method, and the copy in TCRdb shows in-frame clones only, minus some. The data show roughly 14,000 clones, with around 70% seen just once and 14% held by the top ten. The chain carries TRBV6-1 and TRBJ1-2; 10 bases are a match to TRBD1. The sample consisted of peripheral blood mononuclear cells (PBMCs). This clonotype was sampled from a boy aged 5-17 years. The CDR3 DNA reads TGTGCCAGCAGTGAATTGGGGGACAGGGGAGGCTACACCTTC. Its translation is CASSELGDRGGYTF.